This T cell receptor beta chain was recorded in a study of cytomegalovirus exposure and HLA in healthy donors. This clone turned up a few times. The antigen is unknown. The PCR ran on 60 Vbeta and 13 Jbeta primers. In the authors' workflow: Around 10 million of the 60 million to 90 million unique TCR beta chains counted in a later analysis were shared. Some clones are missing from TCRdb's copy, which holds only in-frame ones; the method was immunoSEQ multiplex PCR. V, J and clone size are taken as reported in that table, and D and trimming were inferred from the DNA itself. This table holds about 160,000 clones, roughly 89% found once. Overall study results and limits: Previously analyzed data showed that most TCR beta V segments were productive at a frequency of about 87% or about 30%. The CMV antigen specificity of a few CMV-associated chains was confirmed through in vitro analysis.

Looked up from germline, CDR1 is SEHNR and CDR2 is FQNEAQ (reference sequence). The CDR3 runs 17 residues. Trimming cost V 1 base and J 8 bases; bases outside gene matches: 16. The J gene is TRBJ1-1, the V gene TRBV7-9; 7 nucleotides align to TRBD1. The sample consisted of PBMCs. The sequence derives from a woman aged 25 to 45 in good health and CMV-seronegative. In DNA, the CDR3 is TGTGCCAGCAGCTTAGTCCGACAGGGATGGCGCCGTGAAGAAGCTTTCTTT. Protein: CASSLVRQGWRREEAFF.